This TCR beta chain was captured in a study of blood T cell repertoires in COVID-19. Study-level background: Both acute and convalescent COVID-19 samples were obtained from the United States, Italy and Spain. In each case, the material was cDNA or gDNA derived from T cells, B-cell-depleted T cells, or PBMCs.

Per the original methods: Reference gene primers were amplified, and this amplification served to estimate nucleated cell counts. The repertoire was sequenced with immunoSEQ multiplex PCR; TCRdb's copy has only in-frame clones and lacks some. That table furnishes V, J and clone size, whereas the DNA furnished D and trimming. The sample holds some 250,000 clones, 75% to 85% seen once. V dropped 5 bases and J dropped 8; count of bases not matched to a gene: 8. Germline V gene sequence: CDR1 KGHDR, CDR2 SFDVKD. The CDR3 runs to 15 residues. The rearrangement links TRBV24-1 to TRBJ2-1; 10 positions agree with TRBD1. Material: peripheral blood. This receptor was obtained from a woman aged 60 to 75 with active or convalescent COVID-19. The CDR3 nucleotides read TGTGCCACCAGTGTCGGGACAGGGGTGGTCGATGAGCAGTTCTTC. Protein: CATSVGTGVVDEQFF.